This T cell receptor beta chain stems from a study of control samples from healthy donors and cancer patients. Libraries were prepared by immunoSEQ multiplex PCR; TCRdb keeps only in-frame clonotypes and omits some of them. This table holds about 150,000 clones, 75% to 90% found once. The germline V gene encodes CDR1 MGHRA and CDR2 YSYEKL. CDR3 length: 11 residues. V was pared by 0 bases and J by 8 bases, with 4 bases between. The material sequenced was blood. The origin of this receptor is a man aged 25-45 years in good health. V gene TRBV4-1 combines with J gene TRBJ1-2; no clear D. The CDR3 here is CASSQDGGYTF. DNA for the CDR3: TGCGCCAGCAGCCAAGATGGGGGCTACACCTTC.